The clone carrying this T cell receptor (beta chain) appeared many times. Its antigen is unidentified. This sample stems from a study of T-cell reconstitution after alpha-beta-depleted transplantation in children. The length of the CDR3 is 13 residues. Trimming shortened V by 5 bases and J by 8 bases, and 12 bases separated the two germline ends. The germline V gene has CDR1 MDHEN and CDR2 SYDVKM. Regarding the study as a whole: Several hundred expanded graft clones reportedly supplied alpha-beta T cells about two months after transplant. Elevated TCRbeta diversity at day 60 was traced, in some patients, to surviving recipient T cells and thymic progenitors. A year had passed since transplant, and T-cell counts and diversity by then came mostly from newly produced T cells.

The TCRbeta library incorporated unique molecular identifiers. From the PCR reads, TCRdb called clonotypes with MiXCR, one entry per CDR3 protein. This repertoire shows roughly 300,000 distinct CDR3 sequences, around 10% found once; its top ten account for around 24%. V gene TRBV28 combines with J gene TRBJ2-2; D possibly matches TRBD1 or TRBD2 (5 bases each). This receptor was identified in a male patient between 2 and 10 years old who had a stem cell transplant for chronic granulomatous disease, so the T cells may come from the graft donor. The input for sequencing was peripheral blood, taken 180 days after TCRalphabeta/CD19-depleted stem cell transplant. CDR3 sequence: CASSARGAGELFF. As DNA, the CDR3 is TGTGCCAGCAGTGCGCGAGGGGCGGGGGAGCTGTTTTTT.